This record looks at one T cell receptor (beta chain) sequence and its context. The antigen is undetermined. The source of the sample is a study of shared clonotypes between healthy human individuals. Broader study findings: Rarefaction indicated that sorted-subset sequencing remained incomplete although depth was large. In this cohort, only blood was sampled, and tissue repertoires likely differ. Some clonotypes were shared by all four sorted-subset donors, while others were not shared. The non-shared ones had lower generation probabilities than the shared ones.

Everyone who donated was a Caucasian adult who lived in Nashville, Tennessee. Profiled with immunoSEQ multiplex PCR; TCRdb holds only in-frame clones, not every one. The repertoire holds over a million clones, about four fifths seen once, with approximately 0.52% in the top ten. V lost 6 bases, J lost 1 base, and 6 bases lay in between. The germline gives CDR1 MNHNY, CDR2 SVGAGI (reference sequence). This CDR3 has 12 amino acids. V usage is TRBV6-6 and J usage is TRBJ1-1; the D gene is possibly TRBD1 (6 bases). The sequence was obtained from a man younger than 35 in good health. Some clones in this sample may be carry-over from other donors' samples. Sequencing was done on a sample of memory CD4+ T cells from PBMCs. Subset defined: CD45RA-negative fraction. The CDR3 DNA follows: TGTGCCAGCAGGGGACAGAACACTGAAGCTTTCTTT. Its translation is CASRGQNTEAFF.